This TCR beta chain was documented in a study of shared clonotypes between healthy human individuals. The input for sorted-subset replicate PCRs was approximately 190 ng DNA, 25,000 to 35,000 T cell genomes. The table came from immunoSEQ multiplex PCR; TCRdb's copy has only in-frame clones and leaves some out. The table records hundreds of thousands of clones, roughly 96% of them present only once. The CDR3 has 13 residues. Germline CDR1 and CDR2: MGHRA and YSYEKL. Points on this clone: The same CDR3 also results from other DNA sequences found in this sample.

The naive CD8 fraction comprised CD45RO-negative cells positively selected for CCR7 and excluded terminally differentiated effector memory CD45RA+ cells. This TCR derives from a woman aged 30 to 39 in good health. Sequencing was done on a sample of naive CD8+ T cells sorted from blood. The chain is built from TRBV4-1 and TRBJ2-5; D remains unclear. The J call may be in error: the DNA end matches TRBJ2-7 better. CDR3 DNA sequence: TGCGCCAGCAGCCAAGATAGGGCGTACGAGCAGTACTTC. Its protein product is CASSQDRAYEQYF.